The 6 T cell receptor beta chains listed next were all sequenced from one sample in a study of T-cell memory formation after mild COVID-19. From the 5' RACE reads, TCRdb called clonotypes with MiXCR, one entry per CDR3 protein. This table has fewer than 200,000 distinct CDR3 sequences, around a fifth appearing once. Specimen: PBMCs or a T cell subset sorted from them (not recorded which). Source of these receptors: an adult woman who had mild COVID-19 (a few samples of this study predate the infection). Cell type and time point are not known.

The chain is built from TRBV7-2 and TRBJ2-3; 14 bases match TRBD2. The CDR3 contains 20 residues. Looked up from germline, CDR1 is SGHTA and CDR2 is FQGNSA. Germline trimming cut 1 base from V and 5 bases from J; bases unmatched to any gene: 14. The CDR3 spells CASSLVGLAGEIGGKDTQYF. The CDR3 nucleotides are TGTGCCAGCAGCTTAGTGGGACTAGCGGGGGAGATAGGAGGGAAAGATACGCAGTATTTT.

This sequence joins TRBV7-3 and TRBJ2-3; D is undetermined. This CDR3 has 16 residues. Between the trimmed V and J ends, which lost 1 base and 5 bases, there was a span of 16 bases. In germline, CDR1 is SGHTA, CDR2 FQGTGA. CDR3 residues: CASSLSHTAAEDTQYF. The CDR3 DNA reads TGTGCCAGCAGCTTAAGTCACACGGCCGCAGAAGATACGCAGTATTTT.

This clonotype was detected a few times. The J gene is TRBJ1-2, the V gene TRBV27, with D maybe TRBD1 (6 bases). CDR3 length: 13 amino acids. Germline CDR1 reads MNHEY; CDR2 reads SMNVEV (reference sequence). V dropped 6 bases and J dropped 6 bases, with 14 bases sitting between them. This CDR3 is CASSEGGRNGYTF. For the CDR3, the DNA is TGTGCCAGCAGCGAGGGGGGGCGGAATGGCTACACCTTC.

This clonotype was counted only a few times. V gene TRBV12-3 or TRBV12-4 combines with J gene TRBJ2-2; 13 nucleotides match TRBD2. V was pared by 8 bases and J by 6 bases, with 9 bases of the junction left unmatched. There are 16 residues in the CDR3. CDR3 DNA sequence: TGTGCCAGCGGGGGACTAGCGGGACACCACCCCGGGGAGCTGTTTTTT. It codes for CASGGLAGHHPGELFF.

This rearrangement joins TRBV18 to TRBJ2-7, with TRBD1 matching 10 bases. The CDR3 has 14 residues. Looked up from germline, CDR1 is KGHSH and CDR2 is LQKENI. CDR3 in DNA: TGTGCCAGCTCACCACCTGAATGGGGACAGGGGCTGTGGGTC. It specifies CASSPPEWGQGLWV.

The J gene is TRBJ2-7, the V gene TRBV9; weak D call: TRBD2 (5 bases). There are 12 residues in the CDR3. Germline assignment: CDR1 SGDLS and CDR2 YYNGEE. V lost 3 bases and J 4 bases, leaving 8 bases between the germline ends. CDR3 bases: TGTGCCAGCAGCGGACTAAATTACGAGCAGTACTTC. It specifies CASSGLNYEQYF.